The 2 T cell receptor beta chains reported below all come from one sample, sequenced in a study of blood T cells in healthy people across ages. Together with a sample-barcoded 5' primer, a J-beta primer mix was included in a second PCR lasting roughly 6 to 12 cycles. TCRdb re-called the 5' RACE reads with MiXCR, one entry per CDR3 protein. This sample carries 650,000 to 700,000 distinct CDR3 sequences, approximately 31% of them seen once, and the ten largest clones take 15%. The sequencing input was blood. These TCRs come from a woman over 75 in good health.

The chain uses TRBV6-2 or TRBV6-3 and TRBJ1-1; possibly TRBD1 for D (5 bases). V lost 6 bases to trimming and J lost 0 bases, with 11 bases between them. The CDR3 is made up of 14 amino acids. Germline CDR1 MNHEY, CDR2 SVGEGT. The CDR3 spells CASSRTTMNTEAFF. In DNA, the CDR3 is TGTGCCAGCAGCAGGACAACCATGAACACTGAAGCTTTCTTT.

The sample holds many counts of this clonotype. This chain connects TRBV5-1 to TRBJ2-1; no firm D call. CDR1 SGHRS and CDR2 YFSETQ come from the germline V gene. The CDR3 is 13 amino acids. V gave up 0 bases and J gave up 5 bases, with 6 bases separating them. CDR3 loop: CASSLELDNEQFF. As DNA, the CDR3 is TGCGCCAGCAGCTTGGAACTGGACAATGAGCAGTTCTTC.